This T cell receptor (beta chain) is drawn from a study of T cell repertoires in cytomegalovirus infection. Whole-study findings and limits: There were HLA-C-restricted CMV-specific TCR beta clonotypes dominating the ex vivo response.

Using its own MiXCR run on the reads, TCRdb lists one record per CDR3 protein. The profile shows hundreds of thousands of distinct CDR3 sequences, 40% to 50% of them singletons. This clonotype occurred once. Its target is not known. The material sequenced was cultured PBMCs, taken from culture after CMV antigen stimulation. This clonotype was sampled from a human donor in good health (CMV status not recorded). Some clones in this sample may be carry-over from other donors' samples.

The DNA for the CDR3 is TGTGCCAGCAGCCGTACCCCTGGCGGCCACTCCTACAATGAGCAGTTCTTC. Protein: CASSRTPGGHSYNEQFF. The V and J genes are TRBV6-6 and TRBJ2-1, with D uncertain. The germline gives CDR1 MNHNY, CDR2 SVGAGI (reference sequence). The CDR3 has 17 amino acids. The V and J ends lost 6 bases and 0 bases respectively, with 18 bases between them.